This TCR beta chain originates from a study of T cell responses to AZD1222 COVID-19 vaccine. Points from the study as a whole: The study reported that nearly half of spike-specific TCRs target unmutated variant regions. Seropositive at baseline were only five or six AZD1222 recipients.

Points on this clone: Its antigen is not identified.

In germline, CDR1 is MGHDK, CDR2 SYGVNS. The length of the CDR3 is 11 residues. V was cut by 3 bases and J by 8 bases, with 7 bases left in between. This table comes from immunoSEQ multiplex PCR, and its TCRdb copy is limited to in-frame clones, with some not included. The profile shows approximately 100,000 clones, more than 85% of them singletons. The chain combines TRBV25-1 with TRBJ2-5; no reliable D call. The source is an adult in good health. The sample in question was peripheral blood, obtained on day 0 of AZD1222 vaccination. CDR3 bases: TGTGCCAGCAGTGAGAGTAGCACCCAGTACTTC. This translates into CASSESSTQYF.